Below, 3 T cell receptor beta chains from the same sample are listed, as sequenced in a study of cytomegalovirus exposure and HLA in healthy donors. The primer mix had 60 Vbeta and 13 Jbeta primers. Repertoires were generated with immunoSEQ multiplex PCR, while TCRdb's copy carries only in-frame clones and drops some. Here the sample spans around 91,000 clones, 60% to 65% being singletons. Sequencing was carried out using PBMCs. The receptors come from a human donor in good health.

The chain links TRBV23-1 to TRBJ1-5, with TRBD1 as a possible D gene (6 bases). TRBV23-1 is treated as an ORF (open reading frame) with a function not yet certain. There are 17 residues in the CDR3. Trimming took 2 bases from V and 1 from J, leaving 15 bases between them. The CDR3 bases are TGCGCCAGCAGTCAAGCGATGGGGACAAACAGCAATCAGCCCCAGCATTTT. Residues: CASSQAMGTNSNQPQHF.

The chain has TRBV4-1 and TRBJ1-2, with D perhaps TRBD1 (5 bases). Germline CDR1 is MGHRA and CDR2 is YSYEKL. The CDR3 has 13 amino acids. Trimming removed 3 bases at V and 12 bases at J, with 17 bases between. CDR3 nucleotides: TGCGCCAGCAGCCAGGGCAGGGAAAAAAGCCACACCTTC. Its protein is CASSQGREKSHTF.

This rearrangement joins TRBV18 to TRBJ2-5; D is uncertain. The V gene's germline CDR1 is KGHSH and CDR2 LQKENI. V lost 3 bases to trimming and J lost 0 bases, with 8 bases between them. This CDR3 spans 14 amino acids. The CDR3 loop reads CASSPGKYQETQYF. CDR3 sequence (DNA): TGTGCCAGCTCACCGGGCAAGTACCAAGAGACCCAGTACTTC.